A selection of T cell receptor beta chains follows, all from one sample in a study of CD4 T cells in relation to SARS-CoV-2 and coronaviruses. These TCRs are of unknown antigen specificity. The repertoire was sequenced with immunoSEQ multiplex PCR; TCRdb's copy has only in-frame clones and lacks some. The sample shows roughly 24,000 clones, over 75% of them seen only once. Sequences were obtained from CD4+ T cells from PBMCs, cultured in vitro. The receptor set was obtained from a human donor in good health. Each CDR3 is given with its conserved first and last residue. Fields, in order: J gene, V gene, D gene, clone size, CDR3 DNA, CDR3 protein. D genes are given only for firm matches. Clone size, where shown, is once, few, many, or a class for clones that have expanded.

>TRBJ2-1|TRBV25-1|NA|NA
TGTGCCAGCAGTGAATTTTCAGGAGCCTCCTACAATGAGCAGTTCTTC
CASSEFSGASYNEQFF
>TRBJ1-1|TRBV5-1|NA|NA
TGCGCCAGCAGCTGGGAGGGGGGCCTGAACACTGAAGCTTTCTTT
CASSWEGGLNTEAFF
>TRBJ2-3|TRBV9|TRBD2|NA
TGTGCCAGCACACCGGGCGGGAGGGCCTACCCAGATACGCAGTATTTT
CASTPGGRAYPDTQYF
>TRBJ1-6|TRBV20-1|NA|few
TGCAGTGCTAGTAGGGACGGAGGCTTTAATAATTCACCCCTCCACTTT
CSASRDGGFNNSPLHF
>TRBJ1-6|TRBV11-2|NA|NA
TGTGCCAGCAGCTTAGTTGCAGGGCCATCCCTCCACTTT
CASSLVAGPSLHF
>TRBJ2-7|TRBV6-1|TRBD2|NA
TGTGCCAGCAGTGAAGCGCTTGCGGGAGGGCCTTACGAGCAGTACTTC
CASSEALAGGPYEQYF
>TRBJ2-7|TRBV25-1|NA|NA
TGTGCTACGAAAACAGGAAACTACGAGCAGTACTTC
CATKTGNYEQYF
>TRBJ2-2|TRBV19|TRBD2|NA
TGTGCCAGTAGCCGGGGGGCACTAGCGGGAGGACGCACCGGGGAGCTGTTTTTT
CASSRGALAGGRTGELFF
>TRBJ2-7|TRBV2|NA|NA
TGTGCCAGCACCTCCGGGCTCTACTCCTACGAGCAGTACTTC
CASTSGLYSYEQYF
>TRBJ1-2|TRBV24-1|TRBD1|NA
TGTGCCACCAGTGAGCCTCAGGGGGCGCGCGGCTACACCTTC
CATSEPQGARGYTF
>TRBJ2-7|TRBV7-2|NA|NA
TGTGCCAGCAGCTTATCCTCCTACGAGCAGTACTTC
CASSLSSYEQYF
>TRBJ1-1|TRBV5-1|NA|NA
TGCGCCAGCAGCCCATCAGGGACATCAAGGACGAACACTGAAGCTTTCTTT
CASSPSGTSRTNTEAFF
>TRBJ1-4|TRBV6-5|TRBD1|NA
TGTGCCAGCAGTTTGGACAGGGGTAATGAAAAACTGTTTTTT
CASSLDRGNEKLFF
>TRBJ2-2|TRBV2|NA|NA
TGTGCCAGCAGTGAAGAAAGTTTTAGGACCGGGGAGCTGTTTTTT
CASSEESFRTGELFF
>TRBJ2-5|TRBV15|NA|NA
TGTGCTTCAGGGGGGCGCCAGGAGACCCAGTACTTC
CASGGRQETQYF
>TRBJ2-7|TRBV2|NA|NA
TGTGCCAGCAGAGCCCGGGACCTCTTCTCCGGCGAGCAGTACTTC
CASRARDLFSGEQYF
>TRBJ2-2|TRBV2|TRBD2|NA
TGTGCCAGCATGAGGCGGGAGGCCGACACCGGGGAGCTGTTTTTT
CASMRREADTGELFF
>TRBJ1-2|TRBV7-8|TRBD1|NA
TGTGCCAGCAGCTTATGGGGGACAGCTGGGTATGGCTACACCTTC
CASSLWGTAGYGYTF
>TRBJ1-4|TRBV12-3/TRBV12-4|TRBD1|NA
TGTGCCAGCAGCGGACAGGGTACAAAACTGTTTTTT
CASSGQGTKLFF
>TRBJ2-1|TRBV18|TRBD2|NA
TGTGCCAGCTCACCACGAACGGGAGGGAATCTTTACAATGAGCAGTTCTTC
CASSPRTGGNLYNEQFF
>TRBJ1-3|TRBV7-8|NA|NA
TGTGCCAGCAGCCGATCGGACCGGAACACCATATATTTT
CASSRSDRNTIYF
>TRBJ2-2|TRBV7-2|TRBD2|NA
TGTGCCAGCAGCCCTGGACTAGTTGGCAACACCGGGGAGCTGTTTTTT
CASSPGLVGNTGELFF
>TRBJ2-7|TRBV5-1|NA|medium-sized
TGCGCCAGCAGCTTGGAGCAGGGGCTTTTCGAGCAGTACTTC
CASSLEQGLFEQYF
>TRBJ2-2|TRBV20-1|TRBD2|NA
TGCAGTGCTAGTAACGTAGCGGGGGGCACCGGGGAGCTGTTTTTT
CSASNVAGGTGELFF
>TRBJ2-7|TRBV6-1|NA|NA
TGTGCCAGCAGTGAAGCCAGCTCATGGGTGGGGCGCGGGGACGAGCAGTACTTC
CASSEASSWVGRGDEQYF
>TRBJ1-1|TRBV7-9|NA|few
TGTGCCAGCAGCTTCGTGACCGGGATGAACACTGAAGCTTTCTTT
CASSFVTGMNTEAFF
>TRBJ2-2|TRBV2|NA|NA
TGTGCCAGCAGTGAGGCAGGGAGAAACACCGGGGAGCTGTTTTTT
CASSEAGRNTGELFF
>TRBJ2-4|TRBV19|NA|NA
TGTGCCAGTAGGACCGGACTGGGGGCCAAAAACATTCAGTACTTC
CASRTGLGAKNIQYF
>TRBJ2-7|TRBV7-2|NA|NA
TGTGCCAGCAGCCTCCAGGGCCGAAGCCGGGAATACTTC
CASSLQGRSREYF
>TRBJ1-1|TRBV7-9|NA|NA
TGTGCCAGCAGCCCCGCCCCGGATCCGTTCATGAACACTGAAGCTTTCTTT
CASSPAPDPFMNTEAFF
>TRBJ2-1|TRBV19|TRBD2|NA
TGTGCCAGTAGTGTCCCGGGACTACCCAATGAGCAGTTCTTC
CASSVPGLPNEQFF
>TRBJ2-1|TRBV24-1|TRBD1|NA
TGTGCCACCAGTGACGTCCGGGACAGCTTAAATGAGCAGTTCTTC
CATSDVRDSLNEQFF
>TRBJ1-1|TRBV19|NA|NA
TGTGCCAGTAGCCCTTGGGGGAACACTGAAGCTTTCTTT
CASSPWGNTEAFF
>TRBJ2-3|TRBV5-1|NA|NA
TGCGCCAGCAGCTTGGAGGCGGCTAGCACAGATACGCAGTATTTT
CASSLEAASTDTQYF
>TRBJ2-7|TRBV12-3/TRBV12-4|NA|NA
TGTGCCAGCAGTTTAGGAGGGAAGCCCGCCCGATACTTC
CASSLGGKPARYF
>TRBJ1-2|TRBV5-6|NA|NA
TGTGCCAGCAGCTCCGACACGAACTATGGCTACACCTTC
CASSSDTNYGYTF
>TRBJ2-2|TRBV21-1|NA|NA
TGTGCCAGCAGCATACCGGAGCGGGAGTCGGACGGGGAGCTGTTTTTT
CASSIPERESDGELFF
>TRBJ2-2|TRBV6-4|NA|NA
TGTGCCAGCAGTCTGGGGGCCGTCAACACCGGGGAGCTGTTTTTT
CASSLGAVNTGELFF
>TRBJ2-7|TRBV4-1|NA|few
TGCGCCAGCAGCCAAGGGATCTCCCCCTACGAGCAGTACTTC
CASSQGISPYEQYF
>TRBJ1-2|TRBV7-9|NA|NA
TGTGCCAGCAGCTTAGAAGGGTGGGGCTACACCTTC
CASSLEGWGYTF
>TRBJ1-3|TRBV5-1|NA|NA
TGCGCCAGCAGGGAGACTGGCTCTGGAAACACCATATATTTT
CASRETGSGNTIYF
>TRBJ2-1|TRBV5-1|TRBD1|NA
TGCGCCAGCAGCCGGGACAGGGGCGGCAATGAGCAGTTCTTC
CASSRDRGGNEQFF
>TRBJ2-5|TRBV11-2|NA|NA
TGTGCCAGCAGCGGCCAGATCGGGGGGCTTGGGGAGACCCAGTACTTC
CASSGQIGGLGETQYF
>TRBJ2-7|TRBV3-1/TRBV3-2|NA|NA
TGTGCCAGCAGCCACGACCTGGTTCAGGACGAGCAGTACTTC
CASSHDLVQDEQYF
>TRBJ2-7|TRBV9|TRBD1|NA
TGTGCCAGCAGCCTACAGGGGGCCAGCTACGAGCAGTACTTC
CASSLQGASYEQYF
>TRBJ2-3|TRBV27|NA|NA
TGTGCCAGCAGTTTAATAGGAGGCGAGGGGGGGGTGTACGGCGGGAGAACAGATACGCAGTATTTT
CASSLIGGEGGVYGGRTDTQYF
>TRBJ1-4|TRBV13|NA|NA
TGTGCCAGCAGCCCCCGGGCCGGGGGGGTTGCTAATGAAAAACTGTTTTTT
CASSPRAGGVANEKLFF
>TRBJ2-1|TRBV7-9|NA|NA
TGTGCCAGCAGCTCATCGCCGGACTTTTACAATGAGCAGTTCTTC
CASSSSPDFYNEQFF
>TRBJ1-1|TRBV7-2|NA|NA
TGTGCCAGCAGCTCCAGACCGGGGAACACTGAAGCTTTCTTT
CASSSRPGNTEAFF
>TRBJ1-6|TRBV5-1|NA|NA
TGCGCCAGCAGCTTGTTCAGGACGGGCAATAATTCACCCCTCCACTTT
CASSLFRTGNNSPLHF
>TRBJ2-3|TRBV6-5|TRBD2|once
TGTGCCAGCAGTTACTCCCGGCGGGGGAAAGATACGCAGTATTTT
CASSYSRRGKDTQYF